This entry features one T cell receptor beta chain sequence. The antigen remains undetermined. Under the authors' procedure: Filtering differed, since immunoSEQ gave only junction sequences and no quality scores. Some clones are missing from TCRdb's copy, which holds only in-frame ones; the method was immunoSEQ multiplex PCR. V, J and clone size were drawn from that table, and D and trimming were deduced from the DNA. Altogether 2,500,000 or so clones are present, 92% being singletons, with the ten largest covering roughly 0.34%. This sample was included in a study of shared clonotypes between healthy human individuals. In the study overall: Per donor, CD8 memory used one plate, CD8 naive used two, CD4 memory used three and CD4 naive used three.

Study-wide findings and caveats: Non-shared clonotypes had lower generation probabilities than clonotypes shared by all four sorted-subset donors.

CDR1 is MNHNY and CDR2 is SVGAGI in the germline V gene (reference sequence). The ends lost 6 bases at V and 4 bases at J; junction bases unmatched: 11. The CDR3 extends over 15 amino acids. All donors qualified as healthy HIV-negative adults and had experienced no recent acute infections or vaccinations. The sequence came from a young man in good health. Some clones in this sample may be carry-over from other donors' samples. The chain is built from TRBV6-6 and TRBJ2-5; 7 bases are a match to TRBD2. Sequenced material: naive CD4+ T cells from PBMCs. Stated subset: CD45RA+ positively selected. CDR3: CASRLRGAGIETQYF. CDR3 nucleotides: TGTGCCAGCAGACTGAGGGGAGCGGGGATAGAGACCCAGTACTTC.